These 20 T cell receptor beta chains were all obtained from the same sample, sequenced in a study of tumor-infiltrating lymphocytes in primary liver carcinoma. Each 20-30 mg portion of unsorted bulk tissue served as the source for co-extraction of RNA and DNA. Researchers generated TCR beta cDNA from about 0.5 ug of total RNA, relying on a constant-region primer. The TCR beta library was amplified through three nested multiplex PCR rounds in a modified ARM-PCR procedure. The first two PCR rounds used TRBV1-TRBV30 primers with a Cbeta primer, 10 cycles each. Each CDR3 protein is one row after TCRdb ran MiXCR on the multiplex PCR reads. The table includes 90,000 to 150,000 distinct CDR3 sequences, less than 75% detected once. The sequencing input was tumor-adjacent normal liver tissue. The source of these receptors is a woman aged 55-69 years with primary liver carcinoma and hepatitis B virus infection.

As concerns this clonotype: The CDR3 end shows no conserved phenylalanine or tryptophan, and so a read error is likely. The chain has TRBV11-2 and TRBJ2-4; 7 nucleotides match TRBD2. The V segment lost 7 bases and the J segment 7 bases; nucleotides outside the gene matches: 4. The CDR3 totals 12 residues. CDR1 and CDR2 (germline): SGHAT, FQNNGV. The CDR3 DNA reads as TGTGCCAGCAACTGGGGGGGGAACATTCAGTACCTC. As protein: CASNWGGNIQYL.

Note on this clonotype: The conserved final phenylalanine or tryptophan is absent from the CDR3, which likely points to a read error. V gene TRBV12-3 or TRBV12-4 combines with J gene TRBJ2-1, with 10 bases matching TRBD2. The CDR3 contains 15 residues. The CDR3 loop reads CASSLWTSGYNVQFL. CDR3 nucleotides: TGTGCCAGCAGTTTATGGACTAGCGGATACAATGTGCAGTTCCTC.

This sequence joins TRBV6-2 or TRBV6-3 and TRBJ2-3; D call uncertain. The germline V gene encodes CDR1 MNHEY and CDR2 SVGEGT. With 0 bases removed from V and 11 bases from J, the gap between germline ends came to 12 bases. This CDR3 is built from 13 residues. The CDR3 region is CASSYSSTVMQYF. The CDR3 DNA sequence: TGTGCCAGCAGTTACTCTAGCACAGTTATGCAGTATTTT.

Comments on this clonotype: A clone one base away is much larger, so this may be a read error. The chain has TRBV28 and TRBJ2-3, with 7 nucleotides matching TRBD2. This CDR3 has 15 amino acids. Germline CDR1 MDHEN, CDR2 SYDVKM. CDR3 nucleotide sequence: TGTACCAGCTTGGGCGGGAGTATAGGCACAGATACGCAGTATTTT. Amino acids: CTSLGGSIGTDTQYF.

This clonotype was observed at least ten times. The J gene is TRBJ2-5, the V gene TRBV5-5; 12 bases agree with TRBD1. The germline CDR1 and CDR2 sequences are SGHKS and YYEKEE (reference sequence). V shed 1 base, J shed 7 bases, and the junction held 11 bases outside the gene matches. CDR3 size: 17 residues. The CDR3 here is CASSLKVLGQGAVTQYF. The CDR3 nucleotides are TGTGCCAGCAGCTTGAAGGTTTTGGGACAGGGGGCTGTGACCCAGTACTTC.

In regard to this clonotype: The junction and the germline gene differ at one end; a read error may be behind it. The chain's CDR3 is CSVEWVGGESSYNGQFF. In DNA, the CDR3 is TGCAGCGTTGAATGGGTCGGCGGCGAGAGCTCCTACAATGGGCAGTTCTTC. V is TRBV29-1 and J is TRBJ2-1, with unresolved D. This CDR3 has 17 amino acids. Germline loops: CDR1 SQVTM, CDR2 ANQGSEA.

Worth noting for this clonotype: The germline gene is not matched at one end of the junction; a read error may be the cause. The genes are TRBV10-1 and TRBJ2-7; 8 nucleotides align to TRBD1. The CDR3 extends over 15 amino acids. Germline V lookup: CDR1 WNHNN, CDR2 SYGVQD (reference sequence). The CDR3: CTSSESGQGPHEQYF. CDR3 sequence (DNA): TGCACCAGCAGTGAGTCTGGACAGGGTCCCCACGAGCAGTACTTC.

As to this clonotype: A much larger clone differs from this one at a single base, so this may be a read error. The chain uses TRBV13 and TRBJ2-7, with 9 bases that match TRBD1. Germline-derived CDR1 and CDR2 are PRHDT and FYEKMQ (reference sequence). The CDR3 has 14 amino acids. CDR3 sequence: CASSAGQGIHEQCF. The CDR3 DNA is TGTGCCAGCAGCGCCGGACAGGGGATCCACGAGCAGTGCTTC.

The rearrangement joins TRBV11-2 to TRBJ2-7; 7 bases map to TRBD2. Germline V gives CDR1 SGHAT, CDR2 FQNNGV. The V segment lost 5 bases and the J segment 0 bases; nucleotides outside the gene matches: 13. CDR3 length: 17 amino acids. The CDR3 DNA sequence: TGTGCCAGCAGCCCCGATTTCCCTCGGGAGGACTCCTACGAGCAGTACTTC. It yields the protein CASSPDFPREDSYEQYF.

Comment on this clonotype: This may be a read error, as it is one base from a much larger clone. This sequence joins TRBV14 and TRBJ2-7; D is ambiguous. This CDR3 comprises 16 residues. Trimming stripped 4 bases from V and 2 bases from J, with 18 bases between. Germline V gives CDR1 SGHDN, CDR2 FVKESK. CDR3 amino acids: CASSPQSRTRPYEQYF. CDR3 sequence (DNA): TGTGCCAGCAGCCCTCAAAGTAGGACCCGACCCTACGAGCAGTACTTC.

This chain links TRBV6-2 or TRBV6-3 with TRBJ2-2; TRBD2 agrees at 8 bases. CDR1 is MNHEY and CDR2 is SVGEGT in the germline V gene. V gave up 5 bases and J gave up 8 bases; unmatched junction bases: 7. The CDR3 covers 14 residues. The CDR3 region is CASSQGLVVGELFF. CDR3 nucleotides: TGTGCCAGCAGTCAGGGACTAGTGGTTGGGGAGCTGTTTTTT.

J is TRBJ1-1 and V is TRBV6-1; tentative D call: TRBD1 (5 bases). The germline V and J ends were trimmed by 5 bases and 8 bases, with 21 bases remaining between them. CDR3 size: 15 residues. Germline lookup yields CDR1 MNHNS and CDR2 SASEGT. In nucleotides, the CDR3 is TGTGCCAGCAGTTTTTTTGGACAAGGGGCTGCCGAAGCTTTCTTT. As protein: CASSFFGQGAAEAFF.

The chain has TRBV5-1 and TRBJ2-7, with 9 bases fitting TRBD2. V gave up 7 bases and J gave up 4 bases; unmatched junction bases: 18. The CDR3 length is 17 residues. The germline CDR1 and CDR2 sequences are SGHRS and YFSETQ. The CDR3, as DNA: TGCGCCAGCCGGCGACTAGCCTCGACTAGCGGAGAATACGAGCAGTACTTC. This codes for CASRRLASTSGEYEQYF.

A note on this clonotype: One junction end disagrees with the germline gene, perhaps due to a read error. The chain uses TRBV6-1 and TRBJ1-5; D gene uncertain. The CDR3 is 13 residues long. In germline, CDR1 is MNHNS, CDR2 SASEGT. CDR3 sequence reads: CASARVENQPRHF. CDR3 DNA sequence: TGTGCCAGCGCGAGGGTGGAGAATCAGCCCCGGCATTTT.

V and J are TRBV11-3 and TRBJ1-4; the D gene is possibly TRBD1 (6 bases). The V gene lost 7 bases and the J gene lost 8 bases, with 38 bases spanning the gap. CDR1 is SGHNT and CDR2 is YENEEA in the germline V gene. The CDR3 is made up of 21 amino acids. This CDR3 reads CASTRGAGPPTAKTITEKLFF. CDR3 nucleotides: TGTGCCAGCACGAGGGGGGCAGGGCCCCCCACAGCAAAGACAATAACCGAAAAACTGTTTTTT.

The gene calls are TRBV6-1 and TRBJ1-1, with 8 bases identical to TRBD1. Germline V gene sequence: CDR1 MNHNS, CDR2 SASEGT. Losses at the gene ends were 8 bases for V and 10 bases for J; bases not matched to a gene: 9. This CDR3 comprises 12 residues. CDR3 sequence reads: CASGALQGGAFF. For the CDR3, the DNA is TGTGCCAGCGGGGCACTACAGGGGGGAGCTTTCTTT.

This chain joins TRBV11-1 and TRBJ2-1; D possibly corresponds to TRBD2 (7 bases). This CDR3 comprises 14 residues. Germline CDR1 SGHAT, CDR2 FQDESV (reference sequence). Between the trimmed V and J ends, which lost 6 bases and 6 bases, there was a span of 15 bases. CDR3 loop: CASSLGGGANEQFF. In nucleotides, the CDR3 is TGTGCCAGCAGTTTGGGAGGGGGAGCCAATGAGCAGTTCTTC.

This clonotype has just a few counts. The V and J genes are TRBV11-2 and TRBJ2-2; the D is unclear. CDR3 length: 14 residues. With 3 bases removed from V and 9 bases from J, the gap between germline ends came to 14 bases. In germline, CDR1 is SGHAT, CDR2 FQNNGV. CDR3 sequence (DNA): TGTGCCAGCAGCTTGAGCCAGTACACACGGGAGCTGTTTTTT. It specifies CASSLSQYTRELFF.

This clonotype was counted between two and nine times. The chain combines TRBV30 with TRBJ2-1; 9 bases line up with TRBD2. V gave up 5 bases and J gave up 7 bases; unmatched junction bases: 3. The CDR3 is 12 amino acids. Per the germline V gene, CDR1 is GTSNPN and CDR2 is SVGIG (reference sequence). CDR3 nucleotide sequence: TGTGCCTGGGGACTAGCGTGGAATGAGCAGTTCTTC. Protein product: CAWGLAWNEQFF.

The rearrangement uses TRBV11-2 and TRBJ2-1, with a possible D match to TRBD2 (5 bases). Per germline, CDR1 SGHAT and CDR2 FQNNGV. This CDR3 has 21 amino acids. The germline V and J ends were trimmed by 1 base and 2 bases, with 27 bases remaining between them. The CDR3 loop reads CASSLGRASRGRSKTYNEQFF. CDR3 nucleotides: TGTGCCAGCAGCTTAGGAAGGGCTAGCAGAGGGAGAAGCAAAACCTACAATGAGCAGTTCTTC.